These 21 T cell receptor beta chains came from one sample sequenced in a study of cytomegalovirus exposure and HLA in healthy donors. Clones were read by immunoSEQ multiplex PCR, and TCRdb kept only the in-frame ones, dropping some. Of 150,000 to 200,000 clones listed, more than 75% are singletons. The source material was PBMCs. These receptors were collected from a woman between 18 and 30 years old in good health and CMV-seronegative.

The rearrangement links TRBV11-2 to TRBJ2-1; the match to TRBD2 covers 9 bases. CDR3 length: 13 residues. From germline, CDR1 is SGHAT and CDR2 FQNNGV. V shed 0 bases, J shed 14 bases, and the junction held 5 bases outside the gene matches. The CDR3 nucleotides are TGTGCCAGCAGCTTAGAATTGGCGGGAGGGGAGTTCTTC. It codes for CASSLELAGGEFF.

The rearrangement joins TRBV5-1 to TRBJ1-3, with D possibly TRBD1 on 5 matching bases. V was pared by 0 bases and J by 0 bases, with 13 bases between. This CDR3 has 17 residues. The germline V gene has CDR1 SGHRS and CDR2 YFSETQ. CDR3 nucleotide sequence: TGCGCCAGCAGCTTGGCACCGACAGTTCCCTCTGGAAACACCATATATTTT. Translated, it gives CASSLAPTVPSGNTIYF.

Written as DNA, the CDR3 is TGTGCCAGCAGCGCTAACAGGGATGGGCGCAATCAGCCCCAGCATTTT. The encoded protein is CASSANRDGRNQPQHF. V gene TRBV7-9 combines with J gene TRBJ1-5, with a tentative D call TRBD1 (6 bases). V was shortened by 5 bases and J by 2 bases, with 16 bases between the two germline ends. In germline, CDR1 is SEHNR, CDR2 FQNEAQ (reference sequence). The CDR3 is 16 residues long.

The rearrangement links TRBV19 to TRBJ2-1; weak D call: TRBD2 (5 bases). This CDR3 has 16 amino acids. In germline, CDR1 is LNHDA, CDR2 SQIVND (reference sequence). With 5 bases removed from V and 3 bases from J, the gap between germline ends came to 17 bases. CDR3 sequence: CASSFRGPLGYNEQFF. In DNA form, the CDR3 reads TGTGCCAGTAGTTTTAGAGGGCCCCTTGGCTACAATGAGCAGTTCTTC.

This rearrangement joins TRBV29-1 to TRBJ2-7; 7 nucleotides match TRBD1. After removal of 6 bases from V and 2 bases from J, the junction contained 13 bases not matched to a gene. Germline assignment: CDR1 SQVTM and CDR2 ANQGSEA. The CDR3 has 15 residues. The CDR3: CSVVRGTAMPYEQYF. The CDR3 DNA reads TGCAGCGTGGTAAGAGGGACAGCGATGCCCTACGAGCAGTACTTC.

This clone was observed once. This sequence joins TRBV2 and TRBJ2-1; 9 bases align to TRBD2. The length of the CDR3 is 16 residues. Germline assignment: CDR1 SNHLY and CDR2 FYNNEI. The V and J ends lost 6 bases and 0 bases, in that order; junction bases with no gene match: 6. The CDR3 nucleotides read TGTGCCAGCAGACCGATTAGCGGGGGCTCCTACAATGAGCAGTTCTTC. Protein: CASRPISGGSYNEQFF.

The CDR3 DNA follows: TGTGCCAGCTCACCACGACAGCCTGAGTCTGGGGCCAACGTCCTGACTTTC. Its translation: CASSPRQPESGANVLTF. The rearrangement uses TRBV18 and TRBJ2-6; tentatively, D is TRBD1 (5 bases). Trimming pared 1 base from V and 1 base from J, leaving 11 bases between. CDR3 length: 17 residues. CDR1 is KGHSH, CDR2 LQKENI, per germline.

The chain couples TRBV6-1 to TRBJ1-5, with 8 bases lining up with TRBD1. V lost 5 bases to trimming and J lost 3 bases; unmatched junction nucleotides: 6. CDR1 MNHNS and CDR2 SASEGT come from the germline V gene. This CDR3 region has 15 residues. CDR3 region: CASSPRTGFNQPQHF. Here the CDR3 DNA reads TGTGCCAGCAGTCCCCGGACAGGGTTCAATCAGCCCCAGCATTTT.

This chain links TRBV11-3 with TRBJ2-1, with D possibly TRBD1 on 5 matching bases. Trimming took off 5 bases at V and 0 bases at J, with 14 bases between the two ends. The V gene's germline CDR1 is SGHNT and CDR2 YENEEA. The CDR3 has 16 amino acids. CDR3 sequence (DNA): TGTGCCAGCAGCCAGGGCCAGCCGAGCTCCTACAATGAGCAGTTCTTC. It encodes CASSQGQPSSYNEQFF.

The CDR3 here is CASSDRTTAKETQYF. The CDR3 nucleotides read TGCGCCAGCAGCGATAGAACTACCGCGAAAGAGACCCAGTACTTC. V is TRBV5-1 and J is TRBJ2-5, with D uncertain. Looked up from germline, CDR1 is SGHRS and CDR2 is YFSETQ. The CDR3 totals 15 residues. V gave up 4 bases and J gave up 3 bases, with 16 bases separating them.

This clone was picked up a small number of times. The rearrangement uses TRBV19 and TRBJ1-2; 10 nucleotides line up with TRBD1. Germline V gene sequence: CDR1 LNHDA, CDR2 SQIVND (reference sequence). V dropped 5 bases and J dropped 8; count of bases not matched to a gene: 8. The CDR3 is made up of 14 amino acids. The CDR3: CASSETGGVTGYTF. The CDR3 region has the DNA TGTGCCAGTAGTGAGACAGGGGGCGTCACCGGCTACACCTTC.

The chain joins TRBV7-9 to TRBJ1-1; D uncertain. In germline, CDR1 is SEHNR, CDR2 FQNEAQ (reference sequence). V was clipped by 5 bases and J by 4 bases, with 8 bases between them. The CDR3 runs 12 residues. The CDR3 DNA is TGTGCCAGCAGCCCCAGCGGCACTGAAGCTTTCTTT. Translating it yields CASSPSGTEAFF.

Only a few counts were recorded for this clone. This chain joins TRBV4-2 and TRBJ2-7, with 9 bases aligning to TRBD1. Germline V gene data show CDR1 as LGHNA and CDR2 as YNFKEQ. The CDR3 loop spans 16 amino acids. V dropped 2 bases and J dropped 1; count of bases not matched to a gene: 6. CDR3 sequence reads: CASSQNTGTGSYEQYF. The CDR3 DNA reads TGTGCCAGCAGCCAAAACACCGGGACAGGGTCCTACGAGCAGTACTTC.

The chain is built from TRBV25-1 and TRBJ2-7; D unclear. V was shortened by 7 bases and J by 4 bases, with 5 bases between the two germline ends. The CDR3 sequence is 10 residues long. In germline, CDR1 is MGHDK, CDR2 SYGVNS. CDR3 DNA: TGTGCCAGCACACTATACGAGCAGTACTTC. Protein sequence: CASTLYEQYF.

V is TRBV13 and J is TRBJ1-1; possibly TRBD1 for D (5 bases). From germline, CDR1 is PRHDT and CDR2 FYEKMQ (reference sequence). The CDR3 length is 14 residues. V was pared by 3 bases and J by 2 bases, with 10 bases between. The CDR3 DNA reads TGTGCCAGCAGCTTCAGGGTAGGAAACACTGAAGCTTTCTTT. Translating it yields CASSFRVGNTEAFF.

V usage is TRBV23-1 and J usage is TRBJ2-1, with D possibly matching TRBD2 (6 bases). TRBV23-1 is known as an ORF, though its function is uncertain. V lost 6 bases to trimming and J lost 7 bases, with 16 bases between them. The CDR3 loop spans 14 amino acids. Written as DNA, the CDR3 is TGCGCCAGCAGAGGGGAGGCGGTGGTGAATGAGCAGTTCTTC. Protein sequence: CASRGEAVVNEQFF.

The V gene is TRBV7-9, the J gene TRBJ1-1, with a weak D call TRBD1 (6 bases). V shed 3 bases and J shed 5 bases, with 10 bases lying between them. The CDR3 is 13 amino acids. The germline gives CDR1 SEHNR, CDR2 FQNEAQ (reference sequence). As DNA, the CDR3 is TGTGCCAGCAGCTTGTTACAGGGAACTGAAGCTTTCTTT. This gives the protein CASSLLQGTEAFF.

This clone was detected once. The chain links TRBV11-2 to TRBJ1-2; 10 bases are shared with TRBD1. Germline V gene data show CDR1 as SGHAT and CDR2 as FQNNGV. Losses at the gene ends were 5 bases for V and 7 bases for J; bases not matched to a gene: 7. The CDR3 is 14 residues long. CDR3 loop: CASSSGTGAGGYTF. CDR3 coding DNA: TGTGCCAGCAGCAGCGGGACAGGGGCCGGTGGCTACACCTTC.

The CDR3 sequence: CASSFYSGGGNQPQHF. CDR3 DNA sequence: TGCGCCAGCAGCTTCTACTCAGGGGGCGGAAATCAGCCCCAGCATTTT. This chain joins TRBV4-1 and TRBJ1-5; 8 bases map to TRBD1. V lost 5 bases, J lost 4 bases, and 10 bases stayed unmatched. CDR1 and CDR2 (germline): MGHRA, YSYEKL. This CDR3 has 16 amino acids.

The chain combines TRBV18 with TRBJ1-3; D may be TRBD1 (6 bases). V dropped 1 base and J dropped 0 bases, with 13 bases sitting between them. The germline CDR1 and CDR2 sequences are KGHSH and LQKENI. The CDR3 sequence is 17 residues long. CDR3 in DNA: TGTGCCAGCTCACCACTTGGCGACAGGACCTCTGGAAACACCATATATTTT. Protein sequence: CASSPLGDRTSGNTIYF.

The V gene is TRBV2, the J gene TRBJ1-5; D gene ambiguous. V gave up 5 bases and J gave up 0 bases, with 8 bases separating them. Germline lookup yields CDR1 SNHLY and CDR2 FYNNEI. The CDR3 length is 14 residues. CDR3 sequence: CASSPTDSNQPQHF. CDR3 DNA: TGTGCCAGCAGTCCTACAGATAGCAATCAGCCCCAGCATTTT.